There are a few counts of the clone carrying this T cell receptor beta chain. TCRdb passed the RT-PCR reads through MiXCR, listing each CDR3 protein once. This table holds about a million distinct CDR3 sequences, about a sixth found once. The data were obtained in a study of patients and donors after allogeneic stem cell transplantation. With 4 bases clipped from V and 6 bases from J, the junction kept 8 bases outside the gene matches. Germline CDR1 LGHDT, CDR2 YNNKEL (reference sequence). This CDR3 comprises 15 residues. The chain combines TRBV3-1 with TRBJ1-4; 7 nucleotides line up with TRBD1. Sequencing used blood, either unsorted or a sorted T cell fraction (not recorded which). This receptor was identified in a human donor who was either an allogeneic HSCT recipient or a stem cell or donor lymphocyte infusion donor (not recorded which). It is not recorded whose cells these are; they may come from a transplant donor. The CDR3 loop is CASSPEQGRYEKLFF. The CDR3 DNA reads as TGTGCCAGCAGCCCTGAACAGGGGCGGTATGAAAAACTGTTTTTT.